The 23 T cell receptor beta chains in this list originate from one sample, sequenced in a study of T cell responses to AZD1222 COVID-19 vaccine. TCRdb's table, derived via immunoSEQ multiplex PCR, lists solely in-frame clones and lacks some. The table records about 120,000 clones, about nine tenths of them present only once. This sample comprised peripheral blood, obtained 28 days after the second AZD1222 dose. These receptor sequences come from an adult who received the AZD1222 COVID-19 vaccine.

The chain joins TRBV10-3 to TRBJ2-3; D tentatively fits TRBD1 or TRBD2 (5 bases each). The CDR3 length is 16 residues. From germline, CDR1 is ENHRY and CDR2 SYGVKD. V lost 4 bases, J lost 6 bases, and 20 bases lay in between. CDR3 coding DNA: TGTGCCATCAGTGGCCTACTAGAAAGGGGTCGGGATACGCAGTATTTT. Protein product: CAISGLLERGRDTQYF.

In this sample, this clone turned up once. The chain is built from TRBV3-1 (or the pseudogene TRBV3-2) and TRBJ2-7; 9 bases align to TRBD1. Germline V gene sequence: CDR1 LGHDT, CDR2 YNNKEL (reference sequence). After removal of 0 bases from V and 8 bases from J, the junction contained 8 bases not matched to a gene. The CDR3 consists of 15 residues. The CDR3 DNA reads TGTGCCAGCAGCCAAGATAGGGGGACAGGGAATAAGCAGTACTTC. It encodes CASSQDRGTGNKQYF.

V usage is TRBV7-2 and J usage is TRBJ2-3; TRBD1 matches 8 bases. CDR1 and CDR2 from the germline V gene are SGHTA and FQGNSA. This CDR3 contains 18 residues. Trimming took 3 bases from V and 3 from J; bases not matched to a gene: 14. CDR3 DNA sequence: TGTGCCAGCAGCTTCAGGGGACAGGTCCATCGGAGAACAGATACGCAGTATTTT. Translated: CASSFRGQVHRRTDTQYF.

The chain couples TRBV12-3 or TRBV12-4 to TRBJ1-2; D not resolved. The CDR3 runs 13 residues. The V end lost 0 bases, the J end lost 3 bases, and 5 bases lay between the germline ends. This chain's CDR3 is CASSLAGYYGYTF. CDR3 nucleotides: TGTGCCAGCAGTTTAGCGGGGTACTATGGCTACACCTTC.

The chain has TRBV5-4 and TRBJ2-3, with 10 positions matching TRBD2. V dropped 0 bases and J dropped 4; count of bases not matched to a gene: 2. The CDR3 consists of 15 residues. Germline CDR1 is SGHNT and CDR2 is YYREEE (reference sequence). The CDR3 coding sequence is TGTGCCAGCAGCTTGGCTCTAGCGGGGGCAGATACGCAGTATTTT. Translated: CASSLALAGADTQYF.

V is TRBV7-3 and J is TRBJ1-2; D is unclear. The germline V gene has CDR1 SGHTA and CDR2 FQGTGA. Trimming pared 2 bases from V and 5 bases from J, leaving 12 bases between. This CDR3 has 14 residues. The CDR3 DNA sequence: TGTGCCAGCAGCTTAGATGCAGCTACATATGGCTACACCTTC. Translated, it gives CASSLDAATYGYTF.

This clone showed up just once. The rearrangement links TRBV6-5 to TRBJ2-2; 10 positions agree with TRBD1. Trimming cost V 5 bases and J 7 bases; bases outside gene matches: 7. This CDR3 is 15 amino acids long. The germline CDR1 and CDR2 sequences are MNHEY and SVGAGI. CDR3 in amino acids: CASSRQGALVGELFF. Written as DNA, the CDR3 is TGTGCCAGCAGTCGACAGGGGGCGCTTGTCGGGGAGCTGTTTTTT.

This chain joins TRBV13 and TRBJ1-1; 9 positions agree with TRBD1. The CDR3 has 13 residues. With 5 bases clipped from V and 7 bases from J, the junction kept 5 bases outside the gene matches. CDR1 is PRHDT, CDR2 FYEKMQ, per germline (reference sequence). The CDR3 bases are TGTGCCAGCAGCAGGGCGGACAGGGGTGAAGCTTTCTTT. Translating it yields CASSRADRGEAFF.

The chain couples TRBV20-1 to TRBJ1-3, with D tentatively TRBD1 (5 bases). The germline gives CDR1 DFQATT, CDR2 SNEGSKA (reference sequence). V was pared by 3 bases and J by 3 bases, with 18 bases between. The CDR3 extends over 16 amino acids. CDR3 in DNA: TGCAGTGCTAGTAACCTTTGGGGCGCGAGTGGAAACACCATATATTTT. Protein: CSASNLWGASGNTIYF.

This clone was observed a handful of times. The rearrangement uses TRBV19 and TRBJ2-1; the match to TRBD2 covers 8 bases. Trimming cost V 4 bases and J 4 bases; bases outside gene matches: 3. CDR1 and CDR2 from the germline V gene are LNHDA and SQIVND (reference sequence). The CDR3 sequence is 14 residues long. DNA for the CDR3: TGTGCCAGTAGTAACGGCGGGGGGTACAATGAGCAGTTCTTC. Protein: CASSNGGGYNEQFF.

This clone was observed a few times. V usage is TRBV5-4 and J usage is TRBJ1-1; no reliable D call. The CDR3 has 11 amino acids. Trimming cost V 3 bases and J 3 bases, with 3 bases left between them. From germline, CDR1 is SGHNT and CDR2 YYREEE (reference sequence). CDR3 DNA: TGTGCCAGCAGCTCCTACACTGAAGCTTTCTTT. This codes for CASSSYTEAFF.

There are a few counts of this clone. This chain joins TRBV7-2 and TRBJ2-7; D tentatively reads TRBD1 or TRBD2 (5 bases each). The germline CDR1 and CDR2 sequences are SGHTA and FQGNSA. Deletions cut 7 bases from V and 1 base from J, with 11 bases between. The length of the CDR3 is 13 residues. The DNA of the CDR3 is TGTGCCAGCACCTGGGGGAAGTCCTACGAGCAGTACTTC. The encoded protein is CASTWGKSYEQYF.

Only one count was recorded for this clone. The chain has TRBV7-2 and TRBJ1-6, with D possibly TRBD1 on 5 matching bases. Germline lookup yields CDR1 SGHTA and CDR2 FQGNSA. V was pared by 2 bases and J by 4 bases, with 12 bases between. There are 16 residues in the CDR3. The CDR3 sequence is CASSLLGTSYNSPLHF. The DNA of the CDR3 is TGTGCCAGCAGCTTACTAGGGACGTCGTATAATTCACCCCTCCACTTT.

V is TRBV5-4 and J is TRBJ2-6, with TRBD2 matching over 8 bases. The CDR3 spans 15 residues. J was trimmed by 7 bases and V by 3 bases; bases with no gene match: 6. Germline V gene sequence: CDR1 SGHNT, CDR2 YYREEE (reference sequence). CDR3 DNA sequence: TGTGCCAGCAGCTACCGGGGGGGAGGAGCCAACGTCCTGACTTTC. As protein: CASSYRGGGANVLTF.

The chain links TRBV10-3 to TRBJ2-1; TRBD2 matches at 11 bases. J gave up 6 bases and V 5 bases, and 6 bases lay outside the gene matches. Looked up from germline, CDR1 is ENHRY and CDR2 is SYGVKD. The CDR3 sequence is 15 residues long. CDR3 sequence: CAISFSGGAANEQFF. The CDR3 DNA is TGTGCCATCAGTTTTAGCGGGGGGGCCGCCAATGAGCAGTTCTTC.

The V gene is TRBV2, the J gene TRBJ2-2; the D gene is possibly TRBD1 (5 bases). V shed 7 bases and J shed 0 bases, with 18 bases lying between them. The germline gives CDR1 SNHLY, CDR2 FYNNEI. The CDR3 runs to 17 residues. The CDR3, as DNA: TGTGCCAGCAAAAAGGTCAGGGTCGGAGCGAACACCGGGGAGCTGTTTTTT. Its protein product is CASKKVRVGANTGELFF.

As concerns this clone: The junction and the germline gene differ at one end; a read error may be behind it. The gene calls are TRBV7-7 and TRBJ1-3; D gene uncertain. This CDR3 is built from 15 residues. Germline assignment: CDR1 SSHAT and CDR2 FNYEAQ (reference sequence). This chain's CDR3 is CASSAGPVSGNTIYF. In DNA form, the CDR3 reads TGTGCTAGCAGCGCTGGACCGGTCTCTGGAAACACCATATATTTT.

The DNA of the CDR3 is TGCGCCAGCAGCTTTGGGGACAGGGATAATTCACCCCTCCACTTT. The encoded protein is CASSFGDRDNSPLHF. The rearrangement joins TRBV5-1 to TRBJ1-6; 9 bases map to TRBD1. The CDR3 spans 15 residues. V gave up 2 bases and J gave up 5 bases; unmatched junction bases: 2. Germline V lookup: CDR1 SGHRS, CDR2 YFSETQ.

The V and J genes are TRBV7-2 and TRBJ2-4; perhaps TRBD1 as D (6 bases). V lost 6 bases to trimming and J lost 1 base, with 13 bases between them. Germline V gene lookup returns CDR1 SGHTA and CDR2 FQGNSA. The CDR3 is made up of 15 amino acids. The CDR3 here is CASSHPGVAKNIQYF. The CDR3 nucleotides read TGTGCCAGCAGTCATCCAGGGGTTGCCAAAAACATTCAGTACTTC.

The J gene is TRBJ1-1, the V gene TRBV7-8; D not certain. The ends were cut back, 1 base at V and 2 bases at J, with 5 bases in the middle. Per germline, CDR1 SGHVS and CDR2 FQNEAQ. This CDR3 is 13 amino acids long. The CDR3 nucleotides are TGTGCCAGCAGCTTAGTCCTCAACACTGAAGCTTTCTTT. Amino acids: CASSLVLNTEAFF. The whole variable domain, filled in from reference TRBV7-8 and TRBJ1-1, reads GAGVSQSPRYKVAKRGQDVALRCDPISGHVSLFWYQQALGQGPEFLTYFQNEAQLDKSGLPSDRFFAERPEGSVSTLKIQRTQQEDSAVYLCASSLVLNTEAFFGQGTRLTVV.

In its sample, this clone was seen once. V gene TRBV28 combines with J gene TRBJ1-5, with D hard to call. Per germline, CDR1 MDHEN and CDR2 SYDVKM. Between the trimmed V and J ends, which lost 2 bases and 0 bases, there was a span of 11 bases. This CDR3 is 16 amino acids long. CDR3 sequence: CASSLTSSRSNQPQHF. CDR3 DNA sequence: TGTGCCAGCAGTTTAACGTCGTCCCGTAGCAATCAGCCCCAGCATTTT.

The chain has TRBV11-2 and TRBJ1-1, with D tentatively TRBD1 (5 bases). Germline CDR1 SGHAT, CDR2 FQNNGV. Trimming pared 1 base from V and 0 bases from J, leaving 15 bases between. There are 17 residues in the CDR3. CDR3 protein: CASSLVPRAPMNTEAFF. DNA of the CDR3: TGTGCCAGCAGCTTAGTCCCCAGGGCCCCGATGAACACTGAAGCTTTCTTT. The full variable domain, in which reference TRBV11-2 and TRBJ1-1 provide the parts outside the CDR3, is EAGVAQSPRYKIIEKRQSVAFWCNPISGHATLYWYQQILGQGPKLLIQFQNNGVVDDSQLPKDRFSAERLKGVDSTLKIQPAKLEDSAVYLCASSLVPRAPMNTEAFFGQGTRLTVV.

The chain joins TRBV18 to TRBJ1-6, with 7 bases fitting TRBD1. J gave up 6 bases and V 6 bases, and 8 bases lay outside the gene matches. Germline CDR1 reads KGHSH; CDR2 reads LQKENI. The CDR3 sequence is 15 residues long. CDR3 nucleotide sequence: TGTGCCAGCTCCGCCACAGGGGACGGTAATTCACCCCTCCACTTT. Encoded protein: CASSATGDGNSPLHF.